What follows is one TCR beta chain and its context. This entry belongs to a study of OX40 agonist ivuxolimab in advanced cancers. Sequenced by immunoSEQ multiplex PCR; TCRdb stores in-frame clones only, minus some. In the table there are over 20,000 clones, almost 85% of which are singletons. Per the germline V gene, CDR1 is LGHNA and CDR2 is YSLEER. The CDR3 runs 17 residues. V was clipped by 0 bases and J by 2 bases, with 15 bases between them. The source material was CD4+ or CD8+ T cells sorted from blood, sampled in a trial of the OX40 agonist ivuxolimab. The receptor was isolated from an adult with an advanced solid tumor such as melanoma, head and neck, liver or kidney cancer. The chain employs TRBV4-3 and TRBJ2-3, with D unclear. Written as DNA, the CDR3 is TGCGCCAGCAGCCAAGATTTGTCGACAAACCCCACAGATACGCAGTATTTT. This translates into CASSQDLSTNPTDTQYF.